This T cell receptor (beta chain) comes out of a study of shared clonotypes between healthy human individuals (TCRdb year 2020). About the investigation overall: Three men and two women, aged 18 to 49 years, made up the cohort. Per donor, leukapheresis produced somewhere between about 0.94 and 8.9 billion PBMCs. To increase sequencing depth and limit assay-specific biases, different laboratories used diverse techniques to prepare libraries and sequence TCR repertoires. Blood TCR repertoires of about 5 healthy adults were deeply sequenced to estimate repertoire size and the extent of clonotype sharing between individuals. For each donor, CD4 naive and CD4 memory were each run on three plates, CD8 naive on two plates, and CD8 memory on one plate. Broad study findings and their caveats: Pairwise subsampling led to the expectation that sequencing depth would affect the degree of clonotype sharing among donors. Rarefaction of sorted-subset datasets indicated incomplete sequencing despite the large sequencing depth. Higher generation probabilities were observed for clonotypes shared by all four sorted-subset donors than for non-shared clonotypes. The small number of donors limited the genetic and exposure-history diversity represented. Around 5.4% of naive CD4, 3.5% of naive CD8, approximately 2% of memory CD4, and 0.35% to 0.4% of memory CD8 clonotypes were shared across a few donors. Only blood was sampled, and tissue TCR repertoires likely differ from those in blood. Naive subsets generally had larger estimated clonotype richness than memory subsets.

TCR CDR3 regions were amplified from genomic DNA by multiplex PCR using the deep immunoSEQ assay. Extracted genomic DNA from each cell subset was distributed evenly across all wells of several immunoSEQ 96-well plates, and each plate was treated as a replicate. For sorted subsets, roughly 200 ng genomic DNA, equal to tens of thousands of T cell genomes, was loaded into each replicate PCR. Purified libraries were measured with a Qubit 3.0 fluorometer, size-checked on a Bioanalyzer 2100, and measured again with the KAPA Library Quantification kit. Every immunoSEQ 96-well plate was sequenced on a dedicated single-read 150-cycle Illumina NextSeq 550 flow cell. From the authors' description of their analysis: Because the immunoSEQ output held only junctional sequences and lacked quality scores, the filtering could not match the filtering applied to full-length reads. Sequences were annotated with PyIR, a Python wrapper for IgBLAST v1.9, and V/J genes and CDR3 were assigned using IMGT germline references. Reads with weak V/J assignments (E-value above 1e-6), missing CDR3, stop codons, out-of-frame junctions, or ambiguous translated residues were removed. A V3J clonotype was defined by an identical inferred V gene, J gene, and CDR3 amino acid sequence. Percentage overlap between repertoires was computed as shared unique clonotypes divided by the size of the smaller repertoire. Repertoire richness was assessed with RTK rarefaction, the Chao1 estimator, and Recon v2.1 estimates of unobserved clonotypes. For all TCRbeta clonotypes obtained by the gDNA method from several donors, generation probabilities were computed with OLGA. Sourced from immuneACCESS, this table was stored by TCRdb with only in-frame sequences that have V and J called. A share of the clones is absent; for the studies checked, an unresolved V gene accounts for under half, and the remainder has no known explanation. V and J calls and clone size are those listed in that table; D and trimming were worked out from the DNA. A total of about 2.3 million clones appear in this sample, less than 95% of them only once. Jointly, the top ten make up 0.3% to 0.45% of the sample.

The donors were healthy, HIV-negative adults with no recently reported acute infections or vaccinations. Every donor was a Caucasian adult residing in Nashville, Tennessee, USA. CD4+ T cells were enriched by magnetic negative selection; naive cells were then positively selected on CD45RA, and the negative fraction formed the memory subset. After blood collection by leukapheresis, PBMCs were isolated using Ficoll-Histopaque density gradient centrifugation and then cryopreserved in the vapor phase of liquid nitrogen. Purity and quantity of every magnetically sorted T cell population were checked by analytical flow cytometry. Each sorted fraction had its genomic DNA isolated and then quantified by UV absorbance on a Nanodrop 2000c. The CDR3 contains 13 residues, cysteine and phenylalanine counted. Of the read, only the CDR3 DNA is kept; its 39 bases are in frame from base 1. The junction shows trimming of 10 bases on V and 4 bases on J, plus 14 bases between the germline ends. CDR1 and CDR2, looked up from the germline V gene, are MNHEY and SVGAGI.

Remarks on this clone: Which antigen it targets is not known. No base quality information exists; no much larger clone differs at one position.

The TCR was taken from a man in his late teens or twenties in good health. Some clones in this sample may be carry-over from other donors' samples. The rearrangement combines TRBV6-5 with TRBJ2-1; a confident D gene designation cannot be given. Sequencing was carried out using naive CD4+ T cells from PBMCs. According to the study, the label for this sample's cell subset or site signals: CD45RA+ positively selected. DNA sequence: TGTGCCACGCGAGAATCACCTTACAATGAGCAGTTCTTC. This yields the protein CATRESPYNEQFF.